This record concerns one TCR beta chain sequence. Authors' data handling: Amplification of reference gene primers provided the estimated nucleated cell counts. Profiling relied on immunoSEQ multiplex PCR, and the TCRdb table lists in-frame clones only, not all of them. The V and J calls and clone size come from that table; D and trimming were worked out from the DNA. The sample has fewer than 650,000 clones, 85% to 90% seen once; the top ten hold roughly 7.4%. Germline trimming cut 3 bases from V and 4 bases from J; bases unmatched to any gene: 8. Looked up from germline, CDR1 is SQVTM and CDR2 is ANQGSEA. The CDR3 covers 15 residues. This specimen comes from a study of blood T cell repertoires in COVID-19. On the study more broadly: From the United States, Italy and Spain came samples of acute and convalescent COVID-19.

Input material: peripheral blood. This receptor was obtained from a woman aged 45-65 years with COVID-19, enrolled during active disease. The chain has TRBV29-1 and TRBJ2-1; TRBD2 aligns across 8 bases. CDR3 in amino acids: CSVEITGGRYNEQFF. The CDR3 region has the DNA TGCAGCGTTGAGATTACGGGGGGGAGGTACAATGAGCAGTTCTTC.